This note documents a single T cell receptor beta chain sequence. What it binds is not known. Clones were sequenced by immunoSEQ multiplex PCR, and TCRdb holds only the in-frame ones, with some missing. The table has around 100,000 clones, over 70% seen once; the top ten hold 5% to 6.5%. The data belong to a study of identifying expanded T cells in peripheral blood. The CDR3 is 16 residues long. Germline trimming cut 5 bases from V and 5 bases from J; bases unmatched to any gene: 12. Germline CDR1 reads SGHTA; CDR2 reads FQGNSA. Findings and caveats of the study: About 1.2 clones differed between technical replicates, versus around 16 and 19 over time. Variance in clone template counts between two-week samples significantly increased with total template count across all healthy donors.

No infections or other immune events were documented during collection. This chain joins TRBV7-2 and TRBJ1-2; 9 bases are a match to TRBD1. What was sequenced was blood. The TCR was taken from a person aged 18 to 75 in good health. CDR3 bases: TGTGCCAGCAGCGGTAGCCTAGGCGGACAGGGGTATGGCTACACCTTC. It encodes CASSGSLGGQGYGYTF.